This T cell receptor beta chain was profiled in a study of T cell changes during pregnancy in multiple sclerosis. The germline V gene has CDR1 MNHEY and CDR2 SMNVEV (reference sequence). CDR3 length: 13 residues. Trimming cost V 3 bases and J 4 bases, with 8 bases left between them. Repertoires were generated with immunoSEQ multiplex PCR, while TCRdb's copy carries only in-frame clones and drops some. Seen here are about 50,000 clones, 92% observed once, and the top ten hold nearly 0.4%. This clone has just one count. This clonotype was obtained from a female donor with multiple sclerosis, enrolled in a pregnancy study. The rearrangement joins TRBV27 to TRBJ2-3; D is possibly TRBD1 (5 bases). The input for sequencing was CD4+ T cells from peripheral blood mononuclear cells, taken after pregnancy. The CDR3 here is CASSLWGADTQYF. For the CDR3, the DNA is TGTGCCAGCAGTTTGTGGGGCGCAGATACGCAGTATTTT.